Sequencing of this T cell receptor (beta chain) was carried out in a study of graft-versus-host responses after intestinal transplantation. Study background: Transplants were multivisceral, liver-intestinal, or isolated intestinal. Study-wide findings and caveats: Declining HvG levels early post-transplant were linked to peak circulating GvH clone levels. Allograft clonal ratios (graft-versus-host to host-versus-graft) were high in patients who had graft-donor T cell macrochimerism.

Each mixed lymphocyte reaction held about 200,000 CFSE-labeled responders and about 200,000 irradiated violet-dye-labeled stimulators. Upon completion of the reaction, proliferating CFSE-low responders, both CD3+CD4+ and CD3+CD8+, were sorted. The CDR3 is 11 amino acids. The germline gives CDR1 MDHEN, CDR2 SYDVKM. With 3 bases removed from V and 9 bases from J, the gap between germline ends came to 9 bases. This clone was counted a few times. Clones were sequenced by immunoSEQ multiplex PCR, and TCRdb holds only the in-frame ones, with some missing. The sample yields some 22,000 clones, 40% to 45% seen once.

This chain uses TRBV28 with TRBJ2-7; D is unresolved. This receptor was taken from a human patient who received an intestinal transplant. The material was alloreactive CD8+ T cells from a mixed lymphocyte reaction culture, obtained before intestinal transplant. Subset indicated: CFSE-low proliferating T cells sorted from roughly six-day pre-transplant mixed lymphocyte reaction (GvH or HvG direction). The CDR3 DNA is TGTGCCAGCAGTTTTAGGCTCGGGCAGTACTTC. This sequence encodes CASSFRLGQYF. The entire variable domain, with the rest obtained from reference TRBV28 and TRBJ2-7, is as follows: DVKVTQSSRYLVKRTGEKVFLECVQDMDHENMFWYRQDPGLGLRLIYFSYDVKMKEKGDIPEGYSVSREKKERFSLILESASTNQTSMYLCASSFRLGQYFGPGTRLTVT.